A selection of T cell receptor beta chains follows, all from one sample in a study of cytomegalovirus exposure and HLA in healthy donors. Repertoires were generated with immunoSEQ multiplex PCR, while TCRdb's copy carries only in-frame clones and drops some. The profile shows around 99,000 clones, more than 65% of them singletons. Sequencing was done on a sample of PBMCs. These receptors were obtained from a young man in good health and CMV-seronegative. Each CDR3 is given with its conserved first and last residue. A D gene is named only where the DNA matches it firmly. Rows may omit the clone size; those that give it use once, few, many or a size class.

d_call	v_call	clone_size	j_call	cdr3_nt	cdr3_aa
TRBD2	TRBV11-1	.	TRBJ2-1	TGTGCCAGCAGCTTAGCGGGAGGGCCTTACAATGAGCAGTTCTTC	CASSLAGGPYNEQFF
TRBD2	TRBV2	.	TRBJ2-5	TGTGCCAGCAGTGCGGGGGGGCAAGAGACCCAGTACTTC	CASSAGGQETQYF
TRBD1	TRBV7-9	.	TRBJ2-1	TGTGCCAGCAGTCAAACAGGACAGGGGGACAATGAGCAGTTCTTC	CASSQTGQGDNEQFF
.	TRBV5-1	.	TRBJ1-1	TGCGCCAGCAGCTTGGTTGGGGGGAGGGACACTGAAGCTTTCTTT	CASSLVGGRDTEAFF
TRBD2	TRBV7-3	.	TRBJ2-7	TGTGCCAGCAGCTCCAGTAGCGGGAGGGGCGAGCAGTACTTC	CASSSSSGRGEQYF
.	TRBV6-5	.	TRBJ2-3	TGTGCCAGCAGTTACTCGCAAGCGAGCACAGATACGCAGTATTTT	CASSYSQASTDTQYF
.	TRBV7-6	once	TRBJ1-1	TGTGCCAGCAGCTTATCCAGTCTGAACACTGAAGCTTTCTTT	CASSLSSLNTEAFF
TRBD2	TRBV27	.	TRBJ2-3	TGTGCCAGCAGGACTAGCGGCACAGATACGCAGTATTTT	CASRTSGTDTQYF
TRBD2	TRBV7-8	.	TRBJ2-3	TGTGCCAGCAGCCCCTTCGGGACTAGCGGAGGCACAGATACGCAGTATTTT	CASSPFGTSGGTDTQYF
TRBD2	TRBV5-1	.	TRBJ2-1	TGCGCCAGCAGCCTCGGGACTAGCGGGGGTTCACACAATGAGCAGTTCTTC	CASSLGTSGGSHNEQFF
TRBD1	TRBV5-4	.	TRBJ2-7	TGTGCCAGCAGCCTCCAACAGGGGTCCCACGAGCAGTACTTC	CASSLQQGSHEQYF
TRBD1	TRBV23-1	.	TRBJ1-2	TGCGCCAGCAGTCAATCACCAGGACAGGCAACCTTCTATGGCTACACCTTC	CASSQSPGQATFYGYTF
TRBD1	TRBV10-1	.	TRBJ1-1	TGCGCCAGCAGTGAGTCCAATGGACAGGGAAGTCCGGCGGACACTGAAGCTTTCTTT	CASSESNGQGSPADTEAFF
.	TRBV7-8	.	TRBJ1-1	TGTGCCAGCAGACTAGGGTCCCCCTCCACTAATGAAGCTTTCTTT	CASRLGSPSTNEAFF
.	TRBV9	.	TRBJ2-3	TGTGCCAGCAGCGTAGCCGGTGGGGCTCCTCCAGGAGATACGCAGTATTTT	CASSVAGGAPPGDTQYF
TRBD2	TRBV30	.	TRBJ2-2	TGTGCCTGGAGTGCCCCGAGGTTAGCGGGAGGGCCTAAGACCGGGGAGCTGTTTTTT	CAWSAPRLAGGPKTGELFF
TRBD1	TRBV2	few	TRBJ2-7	TGTGCCAGCAGAACCGACAGGGTTCCCGAGCAGTACTTC	CASRTDRVPEQYF